The 32 T cell receptor beta chains given below trace back to one sample, sequenced in a study of beta chain features in type 1 diabetes. Which antigens these TCRs recognize remains unknown. The authors reverse transcribed all of the isolated RNA, so sequencing captured expressed TCRB transcripts. Only in-frame clones appear in the TCRdb table, and some are missing; sequencing was by immunoSEQ multiplex PCR. The sample yields approximately 240,000 clones, 16% seen once. Study results and limitations: Among patients with Type 1 diabetes, TCRB CDR3s were moderately but significantly shorter in every one of the four CD4+ subsets.

The specimen was naive CD4+ T cells from blood. The receptors here all came from a man aged 25-40 years with type 1 diabetes.

In this sample, this clone turned up a few times. The CDR3, as DNA: TGTGCCAGCAAGACAGGGTCTTCTGGGGCCAACGTCCTGACTTTC. This codes for CASKTGSSGANVLTF. This chain links TRBV9 with TRBJ2-6; 7 nucleotides line up with TRBD1. V was clipped by 6 bases and J by 1 base; unmatched bases: 4. This CDR3 is built from 15 residues. The V gene's germline CDR1 is SGDLS and CDR2 YYNGEE. The full variable domain, rest sourced from reference TRBV9 and TRBJ2-6, is DSGVTQTPKHLITATGQRVTLRCSPRSGDLSVYWYQQSLDQGLQFLIQYYNGEERAKGNILERFSAQQFPDLHSELNLSSLELGDSALYFCASKTGSSGANVLTFGAGSRLTVL.

A remark on this clone: The same CDR3 also results from other DNA sequences found in this sample. V is TRBV9 and J is TRBJ2-1, with D unclear. Germline values: CDR1 SGDLS, CDR2 YYNGEE. V dropped 0 bases and J dropped 4 bases, with 5 bases sitting between them. CDR3 size: 13 residues. CDR3 DNA sequence: TGTGCCAGCAGCGTAGCCGGGTACAATGAGCAGTTCTTC. Its protein is CASSVAGYNEQFF.

This clone has just a few counts. The rearrangement joins TRBV10-3 to TRBJ2-2, with D tentatively TRBD1 (5 bases). Germline V gene sequence: CDR1 ENHRY, CDR2 SYGVKD. The CDR3 runs to 15 residues. Trimming took off 5 bases at V and 1 base at J, with 11 bases between the two ends. In nucleotides, the CDR3 is TGTGCCATCAGTTATATTCAGGGGAACACCGGGGAGCTGTTTTTT. This translates into CAISYIQGNTGELFF.

In this sample, this clone turned up a few times. The rearrangement uses TRBV29-1 and TRBJ2-3; unclear D gene. Trimming removed 7 bases at V and 1 base at J, with 9 bases between. Germline V gene lookup returns CDR1 SQVTM and CDR2 ANQGSEA. The length of the CDR3 is 12 residues. In DNA, the CDR3 is TGCAGCGACATACGAGGCACAGATACGCAGTATTTT. It codes for CSDIRGTDTQYF.

This chain uses TRBV19 with TRBJ2-3, with TRBD1 as a possible D gene (5 bases). Between the trimmed V and J ends, which lost 4 bases and 7 bases, there was a span of 6 bases. The CDR3 runs to 11 residues. The V gene's germline CDR1 is LNHDA and CDR2 SQIVND (reference sequence). The CDR3 nucleotides are TGTGCCAGTAGTACAGGGAATACGCAGTATTTT. Protein sequence: CASSTGNTQYF.

On this clone itself: This sample also contains other DNA sequences that code for the same CDR3. This chain links TRBV15 with TRBJ1-1; D is perhaps TRBD1 (5 bases). The CDR3 sequence is 14 residues long. Trimming removed 0 bases from V and 4 bases from J, with 9 bases in between. Germline CDR1 reads LNHNV; CDR2 reads YYDKDF (reference sequence). CDR3 protein: CATSRDLGGTEAFF. In DNA form, the CDR3 reads TGTGCCACCAGCAGAGATCTTGGGGGCACTGAAGCTTTCTTT.

About this clone: At one end the junction does not follow the germline gene, possibly because of a read error. The chain links TRBV7-7 to TRBJ2-3; D might be TRBD1 (5 bases). This CDR3 region has 15 residues. Germline CDR1 reads SSHAT; CDR2 reads FNYEAQ (reference sequence). CDR3 residues: CASSRQSLSTDTQYF. DNA for the CDR3: TGTGCTAGCAGCAGACAGTCCCTTAGCACAGATACGCAGTATTTT. The complete variable domain, with remaining parts taken from reference TRBV7-7 and TRBJ2-3, reads GAGVSQSPRYKVTKRGQDVTLRCDPISSHATLYWYQQALGQGPEFLTYFNYEAQPDKSGLPSDRFSAERPEGSISTLTIQRTEQRDSAMYRCASSRQSLSTDTQYFGPGTRLTVL.

In its sample, this clone was seen a few times. This chain connects TRBV18 to TRBJ2-7, with TRBD1 matching 7 bases. The CDR3 has 15 amino acids. The V gene end was trimmed by 8 bases and the J gene end by 5 bases; junction bases not matched to a gene: 15. CDR1 is KGHSH, CDR2 LQKENI, per germline. For the CDR3, the DNA is TGTGCCAGCACAAAAACTCAGGGGGTTGAGGACGAGCAGTACTTC. Amino acids: CASTKTQGVEDEQYF.

V is TRBV7-6 and J is TRBJ2-3; D remains ambiguous. V was cut by 7 bases and J by 0 bases, with 17 bases left in between. In germline, CDR1 is SGHVS, CDR2 FNYEAQ. The CDR3 consists of 16 residues. The CDR3 region is CASTWGRSPSTDTQYF. DNA for the CDR3: TGTGCCAGCACCTGGGGTCGCAGTCCTAGCACAGATACGCAGTATTTT. The whole variable domain, filled in from reference TRBV7-6 and TRBJ2-3, reads GAGVSQSPRYKVTKRGQDVALRCDPISGHVSLYWYRQALGQGPEFLTYFNYEAQQDKSGLPNDRFSAERPEGSISTLTIQRTEQRDSAMYRCASTWGRSPSTDTQYFGPGTRLTVL.

The chain is built from TRBV29-1 and TRBJ1-2, with a tentative D call TRBD1 (5 bases). This CDR3 has 12 residues. Germline lookup yields CDR1 SQVTM and CDR2 ANQGSEA. Trimming took off 7 bases at V and 4 bases at J, with 13 bases between the two ends. The DNA of the CDR3 is TGCAGCGCCGAGGGGACCGCCTATGGCTACACCTTC. This codes for CSAEGTAYGYTF.

This clone was seen a handful of times. This chain links TRBV29-1 with TRBJ1-1, with 9 positions matching TRBD1. This CDR3 has 17 amino acids. J lost 1 base, V lost 7 bases, and 16 bases had no gene match. From germline, CDR1 is SQVTM and CDR2 ANQGSEA. CDR3 loop: CSAARDPGQGPNTEAFF. CDR3 in DNA: TGCAGCGCCGCAAGAGACCCGGGACAGGGACCGAACACTGAAGCTTTCTTT.

This clone was seen only a few times. V usage is TRBV30 and J usage is TRBJ2-7; D gene unclear. The CDR3 consists of 13 residues. Germline values: CDR1 GTSNPN, CDR2 SVGIG (reference sequence). V was cut by 5 bases and J by 7 bases, with 18 bases left in between. As DNA, the CDR3 is TGTGCCTGGTCGAGTCGGGCTTTTGGGGAGCAGTACTTC. Translated, it gives CAWSSRAFGEQYF. The variable domain in full, completed from reference TRBV30 and TRBJ2-7, reads SQTIHQWPATLVQPVGSPLSLECTVEGTSNPNLYWYRQAAGRGLQLLFYSVGIGQISSEVPQNLSASRPQDRQFILSSKKLLLSDSGFYLCAWSSRAFGEQYFGPGTRLTVT.

V gene TRBV7-2 combines with J gene TRBJ2-7; no clear D. The germline V gene encodes CDR1 SGHTA and CDR2 FQGNSA. The CDR3 is 12 amino acids. Trimming left V 5 bases short and J 0 bases short, with 5 bases between. CDR3 sequence (DNA): TGTGCCAGCAGCAAAAGCTCCTACGAGCAGTACTTC. The encoded protein is CASSKSSYEQYF.

This sequence joins TRBV5-1 and TRBJ2-7, with 7 bases aligning to TRBD2. V trimming: 0 bases; J trimming: 3 bases; junction bases outside the gene matches: 3. The CDR3 sequence is 14 residues long. Germline CDR1 SGHRS, CDR2 YFSETQ. The CDR3 loop reads CASSLGTSDYEQYF. As DNA, the CDR3 is TGCGCCAGCAGCTTGGGGACTAGTGACTACGAGCAGTACTTC.

The sample holds a few counts of this clone. The CDR3: CATSRGGTPRYGYTF. In nucleotides, the CDR3 is TGTGCCACCAGCAGAGGAGGGACGCCCCGGTATGGCTACACCTTC. V is TRBV15 and J is TRBJ1-2; tentative D call: TRBD1 (5 bases). Germline loops: CDR1 LNHNV, CDR2 YYDKDF (reference sequence). The CDR3 covers 15 residues. Trimming removed 1 base from V and 5 bases from J, with 14 bases in between. The complete variable domain, with remaining parts taken from reference TRBV15 and TRBJ1-2, reads DAMVIQNPRYQVTQFGKPVTLSCSQTLNHNVMYWYQQKSSQAPKLLFHYYDKDFNNEADTPDNFQSRRPNTSFCFLDIRSPGLGDTAMYLCATSRGGTPRYGYTFGSGTRLTVV.

The chain joins TRBV7-9 to TRBJ2-3; D uncertain. Germline V gene lookup returns CDR1 SEHNR and CDR2 FQNEAQ (reference sequence). V shed 5 bases and J shed 0 bases, with 15 bases lying between them. The CDR3 contains 16 residues. CDR3 nucleotides: TGTGCCAGCAGCAGTACTCCCGCTAGAAGCACAGATACGCAGTATTTT. This encodes CASSSTPARSTDTQYF. Looking up the rest from reference TRBV7-9 and TRBJ2-3 gives the full variable domain: DTGVSQNPRHKITKRGQNVTFRCDPISEHNRLYWYRQTLGQGPEFLTYFQNEAQLEKSRLLSDRFSAERPKGSFSTLEIQRTEQGDSAMYLCASSSTPARSTDTQYFGPGTRLTVL.

Here the CDR3 reads CASSDGAGGNEQYF. For the CDR3, the DNA is TGTGCCAGCAGTGACGGTGCAGGGGGGAACGAGCAGTACTTC. The chain carries TRBV2 and TRBJ2-7; a weak D match, TRBD1 (7 bases). The CDR3 spans 14 residues. The germline V gene encodes CDR1 SNHLY and CDR2 FYNNEI. The ends were cut back, 3 bases at V and 5 bases at J, with 14 bases in the middle.

The chain joins TRBV7-6 to TRBJ2-7; D ambiguous. The ends were cut back, 1 base at V and 2 bases at J, with 6 bases in the middle. CDR1 is SGHVS, CDR2 FNYEAQ, per germline. The CDR3 contains 13 residues. The CDR3 reads CASSLVAAYEQYF. The CDR3 coding sequence is TGTGCCAGCAGCTTAGTGGCAGCCTACGAGCAGTACTTC.

This clone occurred a few times. The CDR3 DNA is TGCGCCAGCAGCTCCACTAAGCGGGCTCCCTCCTACGAGCAGTACTTC. It is translated as CASSSTKRAPSYEQYF. The rearrangement links TRBV5-1 to TRBJ2-7, with D perhaps matching TRBD2 (6 bases). The germline V and J ends were trimmed by 3 bases and 0 bases, with 16 bases remaining between them. CDR1 SGHRS and CDR2 YFSETQ come from the germline V gene. The CDR3 runs to 16 residues. Full variable domain (remainder filled in from reference TRBV5-1 and TRBJ2-7): KAGVTQTPRYLIKTRGQQVTLSCSPISGHRSVSWYQQTPGQGLQFLFEYFSETQRNKGNFPGRFSGRQFSNSRSEMNVSTLELGDSALYLCASSSTKRAPSYEQYFGPGTRLTVT.

Only a few counts were recorded for this clone. This chain connects TRBV19 to TRBJ2-3; TRBD2 might be the D (6 bases). The CDR3 spans 12 residues. Between the trimmed V and J ends, which lost 5 bases and 7 bases, there was a span of 10 bases. Germline V gene sequence: CDR1 LNHDA, CDR2 SQIVND (reference sequence). The CDR3 bases are TGTGCCAGTAGTCCCCGGGACTATACGCAGTATTTT. Its protein is CASSPRDYTQYF.

The sample holds a few counts of this clone. This chain links TRBV10-3 with TRBJ2-4; tentatively, D is TRBD2 (5 bases). Germline values: CDR1 ENHRY, CDR2 SYGVKD. Between the trimmed V and J ends, which lost 0 bases and 4 bases, there was a span of 10 bases. The CDR3 is 15 residues long. The CDR3 spells CAISESRASKNIQYF. The CDR3 nucleotides read TGTGCCATCAGTGAGTCGAGGGCCTCTAAAAACATTCAGTACTTC.

V is TRBV7-9 and J is TRBJ2-6; D gene uncertain. V lost 2 bases to trimming and J lost 0 bases, with 14 bases between them. Germline V gives CDR1 SEHNR, CDR2 FQNEAQ (reference sequence). This CDR3 comprises 18 residues. In DNA, the CDR3 is TGTGCCAGCAGCTTAACCCCCGGCCAAAGCTCTGGGGCCAACGTCCTGACTTTC. It translates to CASSLTPGQSSGANVLTF.

The V gene is TRBV10-3, the J gene TRBJ2-7, with D possibly being TRBD1 (6 bases). The CDR3 extends over 13 amino acids. With 7 bases removed from V and 0 bases from J, the gap between germline ends came to 10 bases. Per the germline V gene, CDR1 is ENHRY and CDR2 is SYGVKD. The CDR3 nucleotides read TGTGCCATCACAGGGGACCCCTCCTACGAGCAGTACTTC. It translates to CAITGDPSYEQYF.

This clone was counted between two and nine times. The DNA for the CDR3 is TGTGCCAGCAGTTTTAACAGGTTTGGAAAACTGTTTTTT. This encodes CASSFNRFGKLFF. The chain links TRBV28 to TRBJ1-4, with D perhaps matching TRBD1 (5 bases). The germline CDR1 and CDR2 sequences are MDHEN and SYDVKM. Trimming removed 3 bases at V and 10 bases at J, with 12 bases between. The CDR3 loop spans 13 amino acids.

This clone was recorded a few times. V gene TRBV9 combines with J gene TRBJ2-6, with D uncertain. Germline V gene lookup returns CDR1 SGDLS and CDR2 YYNGEE. This CDR3 contains 13 residues. Trimming cost V 7 bases and J 9 bases, with 14 bases left between them. The CDR3 loop reads CASSAAWGNVLTF. The CDR3 region has the DNA TGTGCCAGCTCAGCAGCTTGGGGCAACGTCCTGACTTTC. The entire variable domain, with the rest obtained from reference TRBV9 and TRBJ2-6, is as follows: DSGVTQTPKHLITATGQRVTLRCSPRSGDLSVYWYQQSLDQGLQFLIQYYNGEERAKGNILERFSAQQFPDLHSELNLSSLELGDSALYFCASSAAWGNVLTFGAGSRLTVL.

The V gene is TRBV28, the J gene TRBJ2-7; D is possibly TRBD2 (6 bases). This CDR3 spans 13 amino acids. Deletions cut 5 bases from V and 4 bases from J, with 12 bases between. Per germline, CDR1 MDHEN and CDR2 SYDVKM. The CDR3 DNA reads as TGTGCCAGCAGTGGAGCGGGTTTGTACGAGCAGTACTTC. This gives the protein CASSGAGLYEQYF.

The chain carries TRBV9 and TRBJ2-3; 9 bases line up with TRBD2. Germline V gene sequence: CDR1 SGDLS, CDR2 YYNGEE. Trimming took 0 bases from V and 0 from J; bases not matched to a gene: 2. The CDR3 runs 16 residues. The CDR3 protein is CASSVGLAESTDTQYF. The CDR3 nucleotides read TGTGCCAGCAGCGTAGGACTAGCGGAAAGCACAGATACGCAGTATTTT.

This clone was found a few times. The chain has TRBV30 and TRBJ2-1; 9 bases match TRBD1. Per the germline V gene, CDR1 is GTSNPN and CDR2 is SVGIG (reference sequence). Unmatched junction bases numbered 6, after V lost 5 bases and J lost 7 bases. The CDR3 totals 13 residues. CDR3 region: CAWLRDRVNEQFF. DNA of the CDR3: TGTGCCTGGCTCCGGGACAGGGTGAATGAGCAGTTCTTC.

This chain links TRBV29-1 with TRBJ1-4, with 7 nucleotides matching TRBD1. With 4 bases clipped from V and 8 bases from J, the junction kept 10 bases outside the gene matches. The CDR3 sequence is 14 residues long. The V gene's germline CDR1 is SQVTM and CDR2 ANQGSEA. The CDR3, as DNA: TGCAGCGTTGGAGACAGGACAGGTGGCGAAAAACTGTTTTTT. Its protein product is CSVGDRTGGEKLFF. The whole variable domain, remainder taken from reference TRBV29-1 and TRBJ1-4, is SAVISQKPSRDICQRGTSLTIQCQVDSQVTMMFWYRQQPGQSLTLIATANQGSEATYESGFVIDKFPISRPNLTFSTLTVSNMSPEDSSIYLCSVGDRTGGEKLFFGSGTQLSVL.

This clone occurred a few times. This sequence joins TRBV4-1 and TRBJ2-1; 8 nucleotides line up with TRBD2. This CDR3 comprises 17 residues. In germline, CDR1 is MGHRA, CDR2 YSYEKL. V lost 0 bases, J lost 0 bases, and 4 bases stayed unmatched. CDR3: CASSQEEGTSSYNEQFF. The CDR3 DNA reads TGCGCCAGCAGCCAAGAGGAGGGGACTAGCTCCTACAATGAGCAGTTCTTC.

The J gene is TRBJ1-1, the V gene TRBV4-1; unclear D gene. This CDR3 is built from 15 residues. Trimming took 0 bases from V and 1 from J, leaving 9 bases between them. Germline V gene sequence: CDR1 MGHRA, CDR2 YSYEKL. CDR3 sequence: CASSQEIEWNTEAFF. The DNA for the CDR3 is TGCGCCAGCAGCCAAGAGATAGAGTGGAACACTGAAGCTTTCTTT.

This clone has a handful of counts. The V gene is TRBV4-2, the J gene TRBJ2-1; TRBD2 aligns across 7 bases. Germline assignment: CDR1 LGHNA and CDR2 YNFKEQ. This CDR3 is built from 15 residues. The V segment lost 4 bases and the J segment 1 base; nucleotides outside the gene matches: 4. CDR3 coding DNA: TGTGCCAGCAGCCCAGCGGGAAATTCCTACAATGAGCAGTTCTTC. Encoded protein: CASSPAGNSYNEQFF.